The rows below give T cell receptor beta chains drawn from one sample of a study of blood T cell repertoires in COVID-19. Clones were read by immunoSEQ multiplex PCR, and TCRdb kept only the in-frame ones, dropping some. Among some 200,000 clones, around 86% were seen once, and the ten largest hold 7.2%. The sample was PBMCs or T cells enriched from blood (not recorded which). These TCRs come from a man aged 25 to 40 in a cohort exposed to, infected with or recovered from COVID-19 (not recorded which). The CDR3 runs from the conserved cysteine through the conserved F or W. Some rows have no size entry. The others give once, few or many, or a class for an expanded clone.

TRBV3-1/TRBV3-2 - CASSQDPGTLTYEQYF
TRBV5-4 - CASSLVVSNTEAFF
TRBV7-7 once CASSLAQGSYNEQFF
TRBV28 once CATLRLYEQYF
TRBV7-2 - CASLRLAGDCQYF
TRBV7-3 - CASSLVAGSTEAFF
TRBV24-1 - CATSDAGQGYTGELFF
TRBV27 - CASSQGASRTDTQYF
TRBV27 - CASSLHRGGNQPQHF
TRBV2 - CASKEGNTIYF
TRBV6-9 - CASSFGTGTSGRVALYEQYF
TRBV4-2 - CASSQESGKHEQFF
TRBV6-6 - CASSIGSPGFEQYF
TRBV18 - CASSEAKDEQFF
TRBV19 - CASSVGLAPSYEQYF
TRBV28 few CASRTGGTLGRNTEAFF
TRBV4-1 - CASSPSPRSYNSPLHF
TRBV28 few CAGRNKGVGNTIYF
TRBV19 - CASSYQDRGRAQPQHF
TRBV19 - CASVRQGVATNEKLFF
TRBV11-1 - CASSSPLGGLQETQYF
TRBV11-2 - CASSSGAGNTIYF
TRBV7-8 once CASSLRTSGSGNTQYF
TRBV6-9 - CASSYPGLTF
TRBV5-6 - CASSPLAGETQYF
TRBV11-2 - CASSPSGYREDTQYF
TRBV19 - CASSIEVSGKPYEQYF
TRBV2 - CASNSLAELPYNEQFF
TRBV28 - CASSLIGRFGEKLFF
TRBV11-2 - CASSLGWDSLKKETQYF
TRBV6-6 - CASRVDRETQYF
TRBV25-1 - CASSVDYEQYF
TRBV6-5 - CASVTGTSYEKLFF
TRBV7-9 - CASSLDRGSETEAFF
TRBV5-4 - CASSFTSGYTDTQYF
TRBV4-1 - CASTPERGQGAGNTIYF
TRBV11-3 - CASSPAGDRDYEQYF
TRBV6-5 once CASSSPQGTHNEQFF
TRBV15 - CATSRGGGEETQYF